This T cell receptor beta chain is drawn from a study of identical twins. The donor group consisted entirely of healthy Caucasians. The CDR3 has 14 residues. Germline CDR1 MDHEN, CDR2 SYDVKM. With 2 bases removed from V and 3 bases from J, the gap between germline ends came to 8 bases. Study-level findings and limits: Cord blood beta clonotypes present at high abundance carried fewer insertions; no such pattern appeared in memory repertoires. Beta out-of-frame sequences showed weaker excess sharing between twins.

This clonotype was counted only a few times. Its antigen is as yet unknown. MiXCR, run by TCRdb on the 5' RACE reads, gives a single entry per CDR3 protein. The sample has 650,000 to 800,000 distinct CDR3 sequences; over 8.5% are singletons. These data were likewise used in another study, on yellow fever vaccine responses in identical twins.

Sequencing was performed on PBMCs. The sequence came from a woman aged 18-29 years in good health. The chain is built from TRBV28 and TRBJ1-3; a weak D match, TRBD1 (5 bases). The CDR3 loop reads CASSLMGLGNTIYF. CDR3 nucleotide sequence: TGTGCCAGCAGTTTAATGGGGCTTGGAAACACCATATATTTT.